This T cell receptor (beta chain) was sequenced during a study of vaccination and CD4 T cells after COVID-19. The CDR3 is made up of 16 amino acids. The V end was cut by 2 bases, the J end by 2 bases, with 15 bases between. Germline CDR1 reads SGHRS; CDR2 reads YFSETQ. Treatment: approximately nine-day PBMC culture with coronavirus spike peptide pools or control peptides (ViraFEST assay). ViraFEST enlarged antigen-specific T cell populations with peptide pools and afterwards sequenced TCRs. Dates of PCR positivity, March to December 2020, preceded the US Alpha, Beta and Delta variants. In its sample, this clonotype was seen a few times. Its specificity is unknown. Oncomine TCR Beta short-read sequencing was applied to DNA from cultured CD4+ T cells. Genomic DNA from cultured CD4+ T cells was extracted. TCRdb reanalysed the PCR reads using MiXCR and keeps one entry per CDR3 protein. The table lists 14,000 to 15,000 distinct CDR3 sequences, more than 25% of them singletons.

This clonotype was obtained from a human donor with COVID-19. V gene TRBV5-1 combines with J gene TRBJ2-3; D may be TRBD1 (6 bases). The sequenced sample was cultured CD4+ T cells from blood. The CDR3 coding sequence is TGCGCCAGCAGCTTAGAGCTGCAGGGGCCCACAGATACGCAGTATTTT. As protein: CASSLELQGPTDTQYF.